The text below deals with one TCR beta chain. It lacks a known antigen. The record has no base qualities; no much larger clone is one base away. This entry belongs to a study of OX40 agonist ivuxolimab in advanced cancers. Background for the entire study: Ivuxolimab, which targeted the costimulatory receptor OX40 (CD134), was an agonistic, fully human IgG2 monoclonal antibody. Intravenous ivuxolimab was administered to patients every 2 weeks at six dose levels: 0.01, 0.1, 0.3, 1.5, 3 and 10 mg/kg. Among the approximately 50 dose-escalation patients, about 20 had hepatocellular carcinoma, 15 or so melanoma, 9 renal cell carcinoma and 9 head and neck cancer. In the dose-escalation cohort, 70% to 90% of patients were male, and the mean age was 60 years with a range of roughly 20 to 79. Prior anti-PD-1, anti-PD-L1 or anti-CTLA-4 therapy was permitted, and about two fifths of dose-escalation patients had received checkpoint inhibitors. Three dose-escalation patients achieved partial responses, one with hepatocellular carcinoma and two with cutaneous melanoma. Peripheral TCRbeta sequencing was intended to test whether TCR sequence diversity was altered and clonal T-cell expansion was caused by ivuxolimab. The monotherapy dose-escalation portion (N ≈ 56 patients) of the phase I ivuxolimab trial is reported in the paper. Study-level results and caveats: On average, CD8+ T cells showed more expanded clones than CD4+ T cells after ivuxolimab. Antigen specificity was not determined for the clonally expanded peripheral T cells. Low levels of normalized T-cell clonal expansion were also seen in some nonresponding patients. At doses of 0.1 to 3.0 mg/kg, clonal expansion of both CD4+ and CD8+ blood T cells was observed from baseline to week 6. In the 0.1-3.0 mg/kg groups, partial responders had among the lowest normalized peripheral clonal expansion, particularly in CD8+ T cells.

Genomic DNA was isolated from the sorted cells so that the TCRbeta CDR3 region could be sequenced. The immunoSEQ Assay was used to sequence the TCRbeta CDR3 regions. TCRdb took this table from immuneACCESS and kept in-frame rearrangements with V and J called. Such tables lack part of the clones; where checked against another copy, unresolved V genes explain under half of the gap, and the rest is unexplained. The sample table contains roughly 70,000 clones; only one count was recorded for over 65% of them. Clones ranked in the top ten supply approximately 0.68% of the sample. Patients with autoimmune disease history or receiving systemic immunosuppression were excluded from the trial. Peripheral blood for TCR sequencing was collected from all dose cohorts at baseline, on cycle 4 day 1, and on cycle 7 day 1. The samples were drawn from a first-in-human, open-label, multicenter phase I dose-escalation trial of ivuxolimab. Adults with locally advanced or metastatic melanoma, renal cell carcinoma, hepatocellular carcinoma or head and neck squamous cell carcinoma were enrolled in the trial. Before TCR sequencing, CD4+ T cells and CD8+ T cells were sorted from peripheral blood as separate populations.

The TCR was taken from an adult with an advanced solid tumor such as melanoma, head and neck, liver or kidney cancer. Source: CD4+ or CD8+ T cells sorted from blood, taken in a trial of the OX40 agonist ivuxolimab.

The CDR3 has the sequence CASTAENEQYF. In nucleotide form, the sequence is TGCGCCAGCACCGCCGAAAACGAGCAGTACTTC. This chain is built from TRBV5-1 and TRBJ2-7; there is no confident call for the D gene. CDR3 length: 11 amino acids, cysteine to phenylalanine. The sequence is cut down to CDR3 DNA, 33 bases in frame from base 1. V drops 6 bases and J drops 5 bases, leaving 9 bases in between. The germline V gene encodes CDR1 SGHRS and CDR2 YFSETQ.